This is a list of T cell receptor beta chains from one sample in a study of shared clonotypes between healthy human individuals. This table comes from immunoSEQ multiplex PCR, and its TCRdb copy is limited to in-frame clones, with some not included. The data show about 580,000 clones, 98% seen once. Material: naive CD8+ T cells sorted from blood. The receptors were gathered from a man aged 25-45 years in good health. Each CDR3 is given with its conserved first and last residue. D genes are given only for firm matches.

j_call: TRBJ2-2; d_call: -; v_call: TRBV9; cdr3_aa: CASSVEGTGELFF; cdr3_nt: TGTGCCAGCAGCGTCGAGGGGACCGGGGAGCTGTTTTTT
j_call: TRBJ2-5; d_call: TRBD2; v_call: TRBV6-9; cdr3_aa: CASAFCPAGVCWETQYF; cdr3_nt: TGTGCCAGTGCATTTTGTCCAGCGGGAGTTTGTTGGGAGACCCAGTACTTC
j_call: TRBJ2-1; d_call: TRBD1; v_call: TRBV10-3; cdr3_aa: CAISESGTGDFYNEQFF; cdr3_nt: TGTGCCATCAGTGAGTCCGGGACAGGGGATTTCTACAATGAGCAGTTCTTC
j_call: TRBJ2-3; d_call: TRBD2; v_call: TRBV2; cdr3_aa: CASSGLAGISNTQYF; cdr3_nt: TGTGCCAGCAGTGGGCTAGCGGGAATTTCAAATACGCAGTATTTT
j_call: TRBJ2-7; d_call: TRBD1; v_call: TRBV9; cdr3_aa: CASSVGQGDSYEQYF; cdr3_nt: TGTGCCAGCAGCGTGGGACAGGGGGACTCCTACGAGCAGTACTTC
j_call: TRBJ2-5; d_call: -; v_call: TRBV27; cdr3_aa: CASSPYSDPPRSQYF; cdr3_nt: TGTGCCAGCAGTCCCTACTCGGACCCCCCAAGGTCCCAGTACTTC
j_call: TRBJ1-5; d_call: -; v_call: TRBV9; cdr3_aa: CASGEPQHF; cdr3_nt: TGTGCTAGCGGGGAGCCCCAGCATTTT
j_call: TRBJ2-1; d_call: TRBD2; v_call: TRBV28; cdr3_aa: CASSPAGGRSYNEQFF; cdr3_nt: TGTGCCAGCAGCCCCGCCGGCGGGAGGTCATACAATGAGCAGTTCTTC
j_call: TRBJ2-7; d_call: -; v_call: TRBV18; cdr3_aa: CASSPGGRGYEQYF; cdr3_nt: TGTGCCAGCTCACCAGGGGGGAGAGGATACGAGCAGTACTTC
j_call: TRBJ1-2; d_call: -; v_call: TRBV7-9; cdr3_aa: CASSLDGARVNYGYTF; cdr3_nt: TGTGCCAGCAGCTTAGACGGGGCCAGGGTAAACTATGGCTACACCTTC
j_call: TRBJ2-1; d_call: -; v_call: TRBV28; cdr3_aa: CASRYTLTGYNEQFF; cdr3_nt: TGTGCCAGCAGGTACACCCTGACAGGATACAATGAGCAGTTCTTC
j_call: TRBJ2-7; d_call: -; v_call: TRBV7-2; cdr3_aa: CASSLAGWGRHEQYF; cdr3_nt: TGTGCCAGCAGCTTAGCGGGTTGGGGGCGGCACGAGCAGTACTTC
j_call: TRBJ2-7; d_call: TRBD1; v_call: TRBV5-8; cdr3_aa: CASSWGQARFEQYF; cdr3_nt: TGTGCCAGCAGCTGGGGACAGGCCCGATTCGAGCAGTACTTC
j_call: TRBJ2-3; d_call: -; v_call: TRBV5-5; cdr3_aa: CASSDSVTDTQYF; cdr3_nt: TGTGCCAGCAGCGACAGTGTCACAGATACGCAGTATTTT
j_call: TRBJ2-7; d_call: TRBD1; v_call: TRBV15; cdr3_aa: CATSRTGTGREEQYF; cdr3_nt: TGTGCCACCAGCAGAACCGGGACAGGGAGAGAGGAGCAGTACTTC